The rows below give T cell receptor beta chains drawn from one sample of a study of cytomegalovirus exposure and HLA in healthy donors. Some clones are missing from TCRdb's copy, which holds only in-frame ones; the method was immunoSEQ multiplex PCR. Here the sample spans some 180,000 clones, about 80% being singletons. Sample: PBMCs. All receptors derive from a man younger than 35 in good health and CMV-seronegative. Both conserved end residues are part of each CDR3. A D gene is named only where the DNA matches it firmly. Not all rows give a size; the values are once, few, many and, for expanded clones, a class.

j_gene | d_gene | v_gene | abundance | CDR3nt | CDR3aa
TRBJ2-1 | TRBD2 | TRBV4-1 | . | TGCGCCAGCAGCCAAGCTGTACTAGCGTCGAGCACCTACAATGAGCAGTTCTTC | CASSQAVLASSTYNEQFF
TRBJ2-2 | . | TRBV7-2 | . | TGTGCCAGCTGCCTAAGGCAGGGGTCATCCGGGGAGCTGTTTTTT | CASCLRQGSSGELFF
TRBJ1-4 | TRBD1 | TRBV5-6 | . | TGTGCCAGCAGCTTTCGACAGGGGGCCGCCGAAAAACTGTTTTTT | CASSFRQGAAEKLFF
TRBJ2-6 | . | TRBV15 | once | TGTGCCACCAGCAGAGTCCGGGGGTCTGGGGCCAACGTCCTGACTTTC | CATSRVRGSGANVLTF
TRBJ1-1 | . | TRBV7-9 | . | TGTTCCAGCACAGGTGGATACACTGAAGCTTTCTTT | CSSTGGYTEAFF
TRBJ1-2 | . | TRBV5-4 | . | TGTGCCAGCAGCTTGGCTATGGGGGGGACACCCTATGGCTACACCTTC | CASSLAMGGTPYGYTF
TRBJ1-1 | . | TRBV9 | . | TGTGCCAGCAGCGTAGCCGGGGGTATAGCAGGATGGAACACTGAAGCTTTCTTT | CASSVAGGIAGWNTEAFF
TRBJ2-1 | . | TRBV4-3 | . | TGCGCCAGCAGCCAAGATAACGAGTACTACAATGAGCAGTTCTTC | CASSQDNEYYNEQFF
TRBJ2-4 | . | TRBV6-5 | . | TGTGCCAGCAGTTCTCGACGGAAACGGGACATTCAGTACTTC | CASSSRRKRDIQYF
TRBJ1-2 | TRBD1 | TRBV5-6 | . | TGTGCCAGCAGCTTGAAACAGGGGAACTATGGCTACACCTTC | CASSLKQGNYGYTF
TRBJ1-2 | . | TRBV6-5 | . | TGTGCCAGCAGTTACTACGGGGGGGGTAACTATGGCTACACCTTC | CASSYYGGGNYGYTF